This T cell receptor (beta chain) was recorded in a study of blood T cell repertoires in COVID-19. Study information: T cells, B-cell-depleted T cells, or PBMCs supplied cDNA or gDNA.

Generated by immunoSEQ multiplex PCR, the TCRdb table keeps only in-frame clones and is missing some. The sample has 130,000 to 150,000 clones, 78% seen once. This sequence originates from a woman aged 60-70 years with acute or convalescent COVID-19. The sequenced sample was peripheral blood.

This CDR3 is CASSLATGFYYGYTF. The CDR3 DNA follows: TGTGCCAGCAGTTTAGCGACAGGCTTCTACTATGGCTACACCTTC. The rearrangement uses TRBV28 and TRBJ1-2, with D possibly matching TRBD1 (6 bases). The length of the CDR3 is 15 residues. Trimming stripped 2 bases from V and 3 bases from J, with 13 bases between. Germline CDR1 MDHEN, CDR2 SYDVKM.